The clone carrying this T cell receptor (beta chain) was counted only a few times. Its antigen is undetermined. The germline V and J ends were trimmed by 3 bases and 6 bases, with 5 bases remaining between them. The CDR3 is made up of 11 amino acids. Germline CDR1 is LNHDA and CDR2 is SQIVND (reference sequence). These data belong to a study of Siglec-9 on CD8 T cells in melanoma. General observations from the study: An effector memory CD8+ T-cell subset seemingly accumulating in melanoma was reportedly marked and regulated by Siglec-9.

Assay: immunoSEQ multiplex PCR; the TCRdb copy retains only in-frame clones and omits some. This sample has 36,000 or so clones, with about 80% found just once. The V and J genes are TRBV19 and TRBJ1-1; D remains unclear. The sequence came from a human donor in good health. Sequencing input: Siglec-9- CD8+ T cells sorted from blood. The CDR3 region is CASSMTPEAFF. CDR3 bases: TGTGCCAGTAGTATGACCCCTGAAGCTTTCTTT. The full variable domain, completed using reference TRBV19 and TRBJ1-1, is DGGITQSPKYLFRKEGQNVTLSCEQNLNHDAMYWYRQDPGQGLRLIYYSQIVNDFQKGDIAEGYSVSREKKESFPLTVTSAQKNPTAFYLCASSMTPEAFFGQGTRLTVV.